The 9 T cell receptor beta chains given below trace back to one sample, sequenced in a study of spatial heterogeneity in lung cancer. Time point of the sample: sample taken at primary tumor resection. Without sorting, whole RNA was sequenced from tumor, nontumor lung or frozen PBMC. From the 5' RACE reads, TCRdb called clonotypes with MiXCR, one entry per CDR3 protein. The table records about 15,000 distinct CDR3 sequences, just under 8% of them present only once. The sample was PBMCs, taken at surgery. The receptors here all came from a female donor with early-stage non-small cell lung cancer.

This clonotype was detected many times. V and J are TRBV24-1 and TRBJ2-2; D possibly corresponds to TRBD1 (5 bases). The CDR3 has 14 residues. Germline CDR1 KGHDR, CDR2 SFDVKD. Between the trimmed V and J ends, which lost 7 bases and 4 bases, there was a span of 12 bases. CDR3: CATRRDSATGELFF. The DNA of the CDR3 is TGTGCCACCAGGAGAGACAGTGCCACCGGGGAGCTGTTTTTT.

This clonotype came up many times. The chain links TRBV7-9 to TRBJ1-5; D gene unclear. The CDR3 covers 13 residues. The germline gives CDR1 SEHNR, CDR2 FQNEAQ (reference sequence). The germline V and J ends were trimmed by 0 bases and 3 bases, with 3 bases remaining between them. CDR3 protein: CASSLALNQPQHF. The CDR3 DNA reads TGTGCCAGCAGCTTAGCCCTCAATCAGCCCCAGCATTTT.

This clonotype was seen only a few times. The V call is TRBV6-1, the J call TRBJ2-3; 8 positions match TRBD1. After removal of 4 bases from V and 2 bases from J, the junction contained 8 bases not matched to a gene. Germline V lookup: CDR1 MNHNS, CDR2 SASEGT. The CDR3 is 16 residues long. CDR3 nucleotides: TGTGCCAGCAGTGCCTCCGGGACAGGTATCACAGATACGCAGTATTTT. Protein: CASSASGTGITDTQYF.

This clonotype was seen many times. The rearrangement uses TRBV9 and TRBJ1-6; D may be TRBD1 (5 bases). CDR3 length: 14 amino acids. Germline loops: CDR1 SGDLS, CDR2 YYNGEE. V lost 5 bases to trimming and J lost 10 bases, with 16 bases between them. The CDR3 nucleotides read TGTGCCAGCAGGCGGGGGGAAGAGTGGTCACCCCTCCACTTT. Its translation: CASRRGEEWSPLHF.

This clonotype was recorded at least ten times. The rearrangement links TRBV11-2 to TRBJ2-6; TRBD2 is a possible D gene (6 bases). V was clipped by 1 base and J by 0 bases, with 19 bases between them. In germline, CDR1 is SGHAT, CDR2 FQNNGV. CDR3 size: 20 residues. As DNA, the CDR3 is TGTGCCAGCAGCTTAGTGGGGGGTATTATTGTCAGCTCTGGGGCCAACGTCCTGACTTTC. Translated: CASSLVGGIIVSSGANVLTF.

In its sample, this clonotype was seen many times. The chain carries TRBV3-1 and TRBJ2-7; 8 bases map to TRBD2. V was pared by 0 bases and J by 5 bases, with 9 bases of the junction left unmatched. CDR1 is LGHDT and CDR2 is YNNKEL in the germline V gene (reference sequence). CDR3 size: 16 residues. CDR3 nucleotides: TGTGCCAGCAGCCAAGATTGGGTAGCGGGGAGGCACGAGCAGTACTTC. Encoded protein: CASSQDWVAGRHEQYF.

This chain links TRBV29-1 with TRBJ2-2; tentatively, D is TRBD1 (6 bases). The CDR3 has 12 amino acids. The V end lost 7 bases, the J end lost 10 bases, and 16 bases lay between the germline ends. Per the germline V gene, CDR1 is SQVTM and CDR2 is ANQGSEA. The CDR3 loop is CSATDRRSELFF. The CDR3 DNA sequence: TGCAGCGCTACCGACAGGCGGTCGGAGCTGTTTTTT.

This clonotype was recorded many times. The chain carries TRBV7-9 and TRBJ2-2; perhaps TRBD2 as D (6 bases). The length of the CDR3 is 16 residues. Germline V lookup: CDR1 SEHNR, CDR2 FQNEAQ (reference sequence). V was trimmed by 6 bases and J by 9 bases, leaving 23 bases between them. CDR3 amino acids: CASSTGLGGDQRELFF. The CDR3 bases are TGTGCCAGCAGTACCGGTCTCGGCGGGGACCAGCGGGAGCTGTTTTTT.

The chain joins TRBV12-3 or TRBV12-4 to TRBJ2-7; 9 bases fit TRBD1. The J segment lost 0 bases and the V segment lost 6 bases, leaving 6 bases of the junction unmatched. The CDR3 is made up of 15 amino acids. Here the CDR3 reads CASSLGQGSSYEQYF. The CDR3 DNA reads TGTGCCAGCAGCCTGGGACAGGGCAGCTCCTACGAGCAGTACTTC.